Below are 24 T cell receptor beta chains sequenced from a single sample in a study of T cell responses to AZD1222 COVID-19 vaccine. Measured with immunoSEQ multiplex PCR; TCRdb has only the in-frame clones, and not every one. The sample carries fewer than 150,000 clones, about 89% recorded once. Sequencing used peripheral blood, obtained 28 days after the second AZD1222 dose. The receptors here all came from an adult who received the AZD1222 COVID-19 vaccine.

V is TRBV11-3 and J is TRBJ2-7; tentatively, D is TRBD1 (7 bases). The V and J ends lost 4 bases and 1 base respectively, with 14 bases between them. CDR3 length: 15 amino acids. The germline V gene has CDR1 SGHNT and CDR2 YENEEA. This CDR3 is CASSSRRGASYEQYF. DNA for the CDR3: TGTGCCAGCAGCTCCCGCAGGGGGGCGTCCTACGAGCAGTACTTC.

This clone was seen a single time. V gene TRBV15 combines with J gene TRBJ2-5; the match to TRBD2 covers 8 bases. CDR3 length: 15 residues. Unmatched junction bases numbered 9, after V lost 5 bases and J lost 4 bases. Germline CDR1 LNHNV, CDR2 YYDKDF (reference sequence). The CDR3: CATSGARGGRETQYF. DNA for the CDR3: TGTGCCACCAGCGGAGCCCGGGGGGGCCGAGAGACCCAGTACTTC.

The chain uses TRBV18 and TRBJ2-7; TRBD1 aligns across 7 bases. Germline V gene lookup returns CDR1 KGHSH and CDR2 LQKENI. The J segment lost 2 bases and the V segment lost 3 bases, leaving 1 base of the junction unmatched. The CDR3 sequence is 13 residues long. The CDR3 spells CASSPTGAYEQYF. The CDR3 DNA reads TGTGCCAGCTCACCTACAGGGGCCTACGAGCAGTACTTC. The full variable domain, completed using reference TRBV18 and TRBJ2-7, is NAGVMQNPRHLVRRRGQEARLRCSPMKGHSHVYWYRQLPEEGLKFMVYLQKENIIDESGMPKERFSAEFPKEGPSILRIQQVVRGDSAAYFCASSPTGAYEQYFGPGTRLTVT.

The chain has TRBV6-5 and TRBJ1-1; 10 bases fit TRBD1. V shed 5 bases and J 3 bases; nucleotides not matched to a gene: 6. Germline V gene data show CDR1 as MNHEY and CDR2 as SVGAGI. The CDR3 is made up of 15 amino acids. DNA of the CDR3: TGTGCCAGCAGTAAGCGGACAGGGGGAGACACTGAAGCTTTCTTT. It codes for CASSKRTGGDTEAFF.

The chain carries TRBV6-1 and TRBJ1-4, with TRBD1 as a possible D gene (5 bases). This CDR3 spans 17 amino acids. V lost 4 bases and J 2 bases, leaving 17 bases between the germline ends. The V gene's germline CDR1 is MNHNS and CDR2 SASEGT. The CDR3 nucleotides read TGTGCCAGCAGTGCCTACAGAGTCGGGGGGACTAATGAAAAACTGTTTTTT. Translating it yields CASSAYRVGGTNEKLFF.

The rearrangement joins TRBV19 to TRBJ2-7, with 9 nucleotides matching TRBD1. Trimming at V came to 6 bases and at J to 5 bases, leaving 8 bases not matched to a gene. Germline values: CDR1 LNHDA, CDR2 SQIVND (reference sequence). The CDR3 sequence is 14 residues long. The CDR3 sequence: CASSRTGASDEQYF. The CDR3 bases are TGTGCCAGTAGCAGGACAGGGGCGTCGGACGAGCAGTACTTC. Full variable domain (outside the CDR3, taken from reference TRBV19 and TRBJ2-7): DGGITQSPKYLFRKEGQNVTLSCEQNLNHDAMYWYRQDPGQGLRLIYYSQIVNDFQKGDIAEGYSVSREKKESFPLTVTSAQKNPTAFYLCASSRTGASDEQYFGPGTRLTVT.

V is TRBV11-2 and J is TRBJ2-7; D remains unclear. The V gene lost 5 bases and the J gene lost 3 bases, with 17 bases spanning the gap. CDR1 and CDR2 (germline): SGHAT, FQNNGV. The CDR3 has 15 amino acids. In DNA form, the CDR3 reads TGTGCCAGCAGCCCAGTTGGTTCGACGATCTACGAGCAGTACTTC. Amino acids: CASSPVGSTIYEQYF.

This chain connects TRBV5-6 to TRBJ2-3; D could derive from TRBD1 or TRBD2 (6 bases each). The V and J ends lost 5 bases and 1 base respectively, with 8 bases between them. The length of the CDR3 is 13 residues. The V gene's germline CDR1 is SGHDT and CDR2 YYEEEE. Here the CDR3 DNA reads TGTGCCAGCAGAAGGGGGGGCACAGATACGCAGTATTTT. It translates to CASRRGGTDTQYF.

The chain has TRBV29-1 and TRBJ1-2; TRBD1 is a possible D gene (5 bases). V lost 6 bases and J 3 bases, leaving 14 bases between the germline ends. Germline values: CDR1 SQVTM, CDR2 ANQGSEA. This CDR3 contains 13 residues. Here the CDR3 DNA reads TGCAGCGTCCCTCGCCAGGGTGACTATGGCTACACCTTC. Amino acid sequence: CSVPRQGDYGYTF. Variable domain in full (rest from reference TRBV29-1 and TRBJ1-2): SAVISQKPSRDICQRGTSLTIQCQVDSQVTMMFWYRQQPGQSLTLIATANQGSEATYESGFVIDKFPISRPNLTFSTLTVSNMSPEDSSIYLCSVPRQGDYGYTFGSGTRLTVV.

The J gene is TRBJ2-7, the V gene TRBV14; TRBD1 agrees at 7 bases. V was pared by 2 bases and J by 9 bases, with 10 bases of the junction left unmatched. The length of the CDR3 is 14 residues. Germline CDR1 reads SGHDN; CDR2 reads FVKESK. CDR3 DNA: TGTGCCAGCAGCCAAACAGGGACAGCCAAGTGGCAGTACTTC. Its protein product is CASSQTGTAKWQYF.

The CDR3, as DNA: TGTGCCAGCAGCGCGGATAGACAGCCACGCTCCGAGCAGTACTTC. It is translated as CASSADRQPRSEQYF. This chain connects TRBV3-1 (or the pseudogene TRBV3-2) to TRBJ2-7, with a weak D call TRBD1 (5 bases). Trimming took off 5 bases at V and 6 bases at J, with 20 bases between the two ends. This CDR3 comprises 15 residues. Germline CDR1 and CDR2: LGHDT and YNNKEL (reference sequence).

Only one count was recorded for this clone. The rearrangement joins TRBV28 to TRBJ1-1, with D possibly matching TRBD1 (6 bases). The CDR3 is 15 residues long. CDR1 is MDHEN, CDR2 SYDVKM, per germline. The V and J ends lost 4 bases and 2 bases respectively, with 14 bases between them. The CDR3 is CASSSLRGYNTEAFF. The CDR3 DNA follows: TGTGCCAGCAGTTCTCTCAGGGGCTATAACACTGAAGCTTTCTTT.

The rearrangement links TRBV7-2 to TRBJ2-7; 7 nucleotides line up with TRBD2. Trimming at V came to 2 bases and at J to 0 bases, leaving 4 bases not matched to a gene. This CDR3 has 15 residues. Germline CDR1 is SGHTA and CDR2 is FQGNSA. Written as DNA, the CDR3 is TGTGCCAGCAGCTTAAGGTCTAGCGGCTCCTACGAGCAGTACTTC. Protein: CASSLRSSGSYEQYF.

This clone was observed a single time. The genes are TRBV7-3 and TRBJ2-7; D ambiguous. The CDR3 is 15 residues long. V lost 6 bases to trimming and J lost 6 bases, with 21 bases between them. Germline lookup yields CDR1 SGHTA and CDR2 FQGTGA. The CDR3 region has the DNA TGTGCCAGCAGTCCTTTATCCCCGGCGATCGGCGAGCAGTACTTC. Its protein product is CASSPLSPAIGEQYF.

The chain employs TRBV5-6 and TRBJ1-2, with 7 bases that match TRBD1. The CDR3 spans 14 residues. Germline CDR1 and CDR2: SGHDT and YYEEEE. V dropped 1 base and J dropped 4; count of bases not matched to a gene: 4. In DNA form, the CDR3 reads TGTGCCAGCAGCTTGACGACAGGGCTCTATGGCTACACCTTC. Translated, it gives CASSLTTGLYGYTF.

The chain joins TRBV30 to TRBJ1-1; 9 nucleotides align to TRBD1. The CDR3 contains 16 residues. The trim removed 4 bases at V and 5 bases at J, leaving 14 bases unmatched. CDR1 is GTSNPN, CDR2 SVGIG, per germline (reference sequence). In DNA, the CDR3 is TGTGCCTGGAAAGGGACAGGGCCACGAGGACGGACTGAAGCTTTCTTT. This translates into CAWKGTGPRGRTEAFF.

V and J are TRBV2 and TRBJ2-5; D gene unclear. V lost 6 bases, J lost 1 base, and 6 bases lay in between. The CDR3 contains 12 residues. CDR1 is SNHLY and CDR2 is FYNNEI in the germline V gene. The CDR3 loop reads CASSALQETQYF. The CDR3 coding sequence is TGTGCCAGCAGCGCCCTCCAAGAGACCCAGTACTTC.

The genes are TRBV4-3 and TRBJ2-3; 9 bases agree with TRBD2. CDR3 length: 17 amino acids. In germline, CDR1 is LGHNA, CDR2 YSLEER. Unmatched junction bases numbered 8, after V lost 0 bases and J lost 4 bases. The CDR3 here is CASSQEGTSSYPDTQYF. CDR3 DNA: TGCGCCAGCAGCCAAGAAGGGACTAGCAGTTACCCAGATACGCAGTATTTT.

The count of this clone is one. The chain combines TRBV7-8 with TRBJ2-7; D is perhaps TRBD2 (6 bases). This CDR3 comprises 12 residues. Germline values: CDR1 SGHVS, CDR2 FQNEAQ. V was pared by 2 bases and J by 5 bases, with 7 bases between. The CDR3 nucleotides are TGTGCCAGCAGCTTATCGGGGGACGAGCAGTACTTC. Its translation: CASSLSGDEQYF. Combining the CDR3 with reference TRBV7-8 and TRBJ2-7 gives the whole variable domain GAGVSQSPRYKVAKRGQDVALRCDPISGHVSLFWYQQALGQGPEFLTYFQNEAQLDKSGLPSDRFFAERPEGSVSTLKIQRTQQEDSAVYLCASSLSGDEQYFGPGTRLTVT.

This CDR3 is CASSPQGGNLYEQYF. The DNA for the CDR3 is TGCGCCAGCAGCCCCCAGGGAGGGAACCTCTACGAGCAGTACTTC. The V gene is TRBV5-1, the J gene TRBJ2-7, with TRBD2 matching over 7 bases. Germline CDR1 reads SGHRS; CDR2 reads YFSETQ. The CDR3 has 15 residues. The junction had 10 bases not matched to a gene; V was cut back by 4 bases and J by 3 bases.

V usage is TRBV5-6 and J usage is TRBJ2-2, with 8 bases matching TRBD1. This CDR3 region has 15 residues. Germline V gives CDR1 SGHDT, CDR2 YYEEEE. Unmatched junction bases numbered 7, after V lost 3 bases and J lost 6 bases. In DNA, the CDR3 is TGTGCCAGCAGCTCCGGACAGGGATGGCCCGGGGAGCTGTTTTTT. Amino acids: CASSSGQGWPGELFF.

The chain links TRBV2 to TRBJ2-5; 9 nucleotides align to TRBD2. After removal of 7 bases from V and 2 bases from J, the junction contained 8 bases not matched to a gene. This CDR3 region has 15 residues. CDR1 and CDR2 (germline): SNHLY, FYNNEI. The CDR3 DNA follows: TGTGCCAGCACGGAGCGGGAGGTCGGGCAAGAGACCCAGTACTTC. Protein sequence: CASTEREVGQETQYF.

A few counts support this clone. The chain links TRBV11-2 to TRBJ1-3; no firm D call. Germline CDR1 reads SGHAT; CDR2 reads FQNNGV. This CDR3 has 15 amino acids. The ends were cut back, 3 bases at V and 0 bases at J, with 9 bases in the middle. The CDR3 DNA sequence: TGTGCCAGCAGCTTGGGCAGGAGCTCTGGAAACACCATATATTTT. It specifies CASSLGRSSGNTIYF.

This rearrangement joins TRBV11-3 to TRBJ2-3; 8 positions agree with TRBD2. The junction had 8 bases not matched to a gene; V was cut back by 1 base and J by 2 bases. The V gene's germline CDR1 is SGHNT and CDR2 YENEEA. The CDR3 runs to 17 residues. The CDR3: CASSLGVSGGTTDTQYF. The CDR3, as DNA: TGTGCCAGCAGCTTAGGAGTGAGCGGGGGAACCACAGATACGCAGTATTTT.